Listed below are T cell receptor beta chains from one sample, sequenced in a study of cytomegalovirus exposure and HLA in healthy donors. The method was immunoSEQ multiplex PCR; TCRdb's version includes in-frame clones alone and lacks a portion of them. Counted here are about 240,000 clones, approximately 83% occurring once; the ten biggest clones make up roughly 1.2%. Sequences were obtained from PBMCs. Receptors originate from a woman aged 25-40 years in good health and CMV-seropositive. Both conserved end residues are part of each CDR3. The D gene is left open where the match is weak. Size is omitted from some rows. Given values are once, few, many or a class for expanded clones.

CDR3 protein: CASFRPGQGATETQYF; CDR3 DNA: TGTGCCAGCTTCCGGCCGGGACAGGGGGCGACTGAGACCCAGTACTTC; J gene: TRBJ2-5; V gene: TRBV2; clone size: .; D gene: TRBD1
CDR3 protein: CASSHGAGAMGNEQFF; CDR3 DNA: TGCGCCAGCAGCCACGGAGCGGGTGCGATGGGCAATGAGCAGTTCTTC; J gene: TRBJ2-1; V gene: TRBV4-1; clone size: .; D gene: .
CDR3 protein: CASSRQIFWDNEQFF; CDR3 DNA: TGTGCCAGCAGCCGACAGATATTTTGGGACAATGAGCAGTTCTTC; J gene: TRBJ2-1; V gene: TRBV5-4; clone size: once; D gene: .
CDR3 protein: CASSLNRYNEQFF; CDR3 DNA: TGTGCCAGCAGTCTAAACAGGTACAATGAGCAGTTCTTC; J gene: TRBJ2-1; V gene: TRBV27; clone size: .; D gene: .
CDR3 protein: CASSDGRYTGELFF; CDR3 DNA: TGTGCCAGCAGTGACGGGAGATACACCGGGGAGCTGTTTTTT; J gene: TRBJ2-2; V gene: TRBV6-1; clone size: .; D gene: .
CDR3 protein: CASSRVLEGSYEQYF; CDR3 DNA: TGTGCCAGCTCGAGGGTCCTGGAGGGCTCCTACGAGCAGTACTTC; J gene: TRBJ2-7; V gene: TRBV18; clone size: .; D gene: .
CDR3 protein: CASSHRLSWTEAFF; CDR3 DNA: TGTGCCAGCAGCCACAGGTTGTCCTGGACTGAAGCTTTCTTT; J gene: TRBJ1-1; V gene: TRBV5-4; clone size: many; D gene: .
CDR3 protein: CATSGNYATNEKLFF; CDR3 DNA: TGTGCCACCAGCGGAAACTATGCAACTAATGAAAAACTGTTTTTT; J gene: TRBJ1-4; V gene: TRBV15; clone size: .; D gene: .
CDR3 protein: CASSYTRDRGTEAFF; CDR3 DNA: TGTGCCAGCAGTTACACCCGGGACAGGGGCACTGAAGCTTTCTTT; J gene: TRBJ1-1; V gene: TRBV6-6; clone size: .; D gene: TRBD1
CDR3 protein: CASKNPGYEQYF; CDR3 DNA: TGTGCCAGTAAGAACCCCGGCTACGAGCAGTACTTC; J gene: TRBJ2-7; V gene: TRBV19; clone size: .; D gene: .
CDR3 protein: CASSYDSTPDTQYF; CDR3 DNA: TGTGCCAGCAGTTATGACAGTACCCCAGATACGCAGTATTTT; J gene: TRBJ2-3; V gene: TRBV6-5; clone size: .; D gene: .
CDR3 protein: CASSYARMNQPQHF; CDR3 DNA: TGTGCCAGCAGTTATGCCAGAATGAATCAGCCCCAGCATTTT; J gene: TRBJ1-5; V gene: TRBV6-5; clone size: .; D gene: .
CDR3 protein: CASSEQAWGATEAFF; CDR3 DNA: TGTGCCAGCAGTGAACAGGCTTGGGGCGCCACTGAAGCTTTCTTT; J gene: TRBJ1-1; V gene: TRBV25-1; clone size: .; D gene: .
CDR3 protein: CAWRRVGRDRASGELFF; CDR3 DNA: TGTGCCTGGAGACGAGTAGGCCGGGACAGGGCCTCCGGGGAGCTGTTTTTT; J gene: TRBJ2-2; V gene: TRBV30; clone size: .; D gene: TRBD1
CDR3 protein: CASSRRTGLLFTEAFF; CDR3 DNA: TGTGCCAGCAGCCGTAGGACAGGGCTTCTGTTCACTGAAGCTTTCTTT; J gene: TRBJ1-1; V gene: TRBV28; clone size: .; D gene: TRBD1
CDR3 protein: CASSPRGGTQYF; CDR3 DNA: TGTGCCAGCAGCCCCCGGGGAGGAACGCAGTATTTT; J gene: TRBJ2-3; V gene: TRBV6-5; clone size: .; D gene: .
CDR3 protein: CASSIWTGGNNEQFF; CDR3 DNA: TGTGCCAGCTCGATATGGACAGGGGGGAACAATGAGCAGTTCTTC; J gene: TRBJ2-1; V gene: TRBV18; clone size: .; D gene: TRBD1
CDR3 protein: CASSLAFQRASYEQYF; CDR3 DNA: TGTGCCAGCAGCTTAGCCTTCCAGCGGGCAAGCTACGAGCAGTACTTC; J gene: TRBJ2-7; V gene: TRBV11-2; clone size: .; D gene: .
CDR3 protein: CASSPWTGSGQYKETQYF; CDR3 DNA: TGTGCCAGCAGCCCCTGGACAGGGAGCGGGCAGTACAAAGAGACCCAGTACTTC; J gene: TRBJ2-5; V gene: TRBV5-7; clone size: .; D gene: TRBD1
CDR3 protein: CASSQPTPNEQFF; CDR3 DNA: TGCGCCAGCAGCCAGCCTACTCCGAATGAGCAGTTCTTC; J gene: TRBJ2-1; V gene: TRBV4-1; clone size: .; D gene: .
CDR3 protein: CASSSDRAGTEKLFF; CDR3 DNA: TGTGCCAGCAGCTCTGACAGGGCAGGAACCGAAAAACTGTTTTTT; J gene: TRBJ1-4; V gene: TRBV7-9; clone size: .; D gene: TRBD1
CDR3 protein: CASSSPGGNYGYTF; CDR3 DNA: TGTGCCAGCAGTTCCCCCGGGGGTAACTATGGCTACACCTTC; J gene: TRBJ1-2; V gene: TRBV27; clone size: .; D gene: .
CDR3 protein: CAWNPSERYTQYF; CDR3 DNA: TGTGCCTGGAATCCCTCTGAGAGATATACGCAGTATTTT; J gene: TRBJ2-3; V gene: TRBV30; clone size: .; D gene: .
CDR3 protein: CASSYGRTAGNTIYF; CDR3 DNA: TGTGCCAGCAGTTACGGTCGTACGGCTGGAAACACCATATATTTT; J gene: TRBJ1-3; V gene: TRBV6-5; clone size: .; D gene: .
CDR3 protein: CASSLGTGGETQYF; CDR3 DNA: TGTGCCAGCAGCTTAGGGACAGGGGGCGAGACCCAGTACTTC; J gene: TRBJ2-5; V gene: TRBV7-8; clone size: .; D gene: TRBD1
CDR3 protein: CASRSKGRNEQYF; CDR3 DNA: TGTGCCAGCAGGAGTAAAGGGAGAAACGAGCAGTACTTC; J gene: TRBJ2-7; V gene: TRBV6-1; clone size: .; D gene: .
CDR3 protein: CASSLGPSGREQYF; CDR3 DNA: TGTGCCAGCAGCTTGGGTCCTAGCGGGCGCGAGCAGTACTTC; J gene: TRBJ2-7; V gene: TRBV5-4; clone size: once; D gene: TRBD2